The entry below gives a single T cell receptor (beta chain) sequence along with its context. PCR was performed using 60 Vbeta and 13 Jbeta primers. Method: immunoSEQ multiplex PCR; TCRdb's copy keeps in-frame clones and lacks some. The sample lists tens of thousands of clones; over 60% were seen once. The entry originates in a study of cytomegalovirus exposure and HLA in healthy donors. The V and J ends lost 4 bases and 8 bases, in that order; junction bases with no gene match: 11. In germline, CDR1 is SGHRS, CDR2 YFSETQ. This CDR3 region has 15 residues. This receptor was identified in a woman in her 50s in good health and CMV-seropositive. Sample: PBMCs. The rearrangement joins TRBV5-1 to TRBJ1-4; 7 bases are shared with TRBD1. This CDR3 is CASSMGQPSMEKLFF. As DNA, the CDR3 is TGCGCCAGCAGCATGGGACAGCCCAGTATGGAAAAACTGTTTTTT.